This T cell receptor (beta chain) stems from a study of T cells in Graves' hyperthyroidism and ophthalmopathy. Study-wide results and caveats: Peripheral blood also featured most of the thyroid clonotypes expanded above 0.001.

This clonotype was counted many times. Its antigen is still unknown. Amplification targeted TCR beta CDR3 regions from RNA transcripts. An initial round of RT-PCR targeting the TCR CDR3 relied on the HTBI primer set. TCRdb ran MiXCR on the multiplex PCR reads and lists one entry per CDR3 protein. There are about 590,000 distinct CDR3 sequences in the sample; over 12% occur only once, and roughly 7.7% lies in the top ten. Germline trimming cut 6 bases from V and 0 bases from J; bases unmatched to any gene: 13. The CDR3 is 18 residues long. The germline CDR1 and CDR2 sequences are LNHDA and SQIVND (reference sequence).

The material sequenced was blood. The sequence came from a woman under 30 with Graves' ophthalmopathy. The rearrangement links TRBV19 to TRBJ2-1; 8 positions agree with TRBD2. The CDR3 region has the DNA TGTGCCAGTAGGGCAGGAGAGGTAGCGGGAATCTCCTACAATGAGCAGTTCTTC. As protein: CASRAGEVAGISYNEQFF.